Here is one T cell receptor (beta chain) with its context. The antigen remains undetermined. This table comes from immunoSEQ multiplex PCR, and its TCRdb copy is limited to in-frame clones, with some not included. The sample holds more than 45,000 clones; 82% are singletons and the top ten take more than 1.1%. This sample stems from a study of OX40 agonist ivuxolimab in advanced cancers. Study-level findings and limits: The study did not work out the antigen specificity of the expanded peripheral T cells.

J was trimmed by 7 bases and V by 6 bases; bases with no gene match: 12. The CDR3 is 15 amino acids. Germline assignment: CDR1 MNHNY and CDR2 SVGAGI (reference sequence). The V and J genes are TRBV6-6 and TRBJ1-2, with 9 bases identical to TRBD1. Sample: CD4+ or CD8+ T cells sorted from blood, taken in a trial of the OX40 agonist ivuxolimab. This TCR came from an adult with an advanced solid tumor such as melanoma, head and neck, liver or kidney cancer. The CDR3 sequence is CASRTVRTGAPGYTF. The CDR3, as DNA: TGTGCCAGCAGGACCGTTAGGACAGGGGCGCCTGGCTACACCTTC.